This T cell receptor beta chain was obtained from a study of CD8+CD57+ T cells in acquired aplastic anemia. On the study more broadly: Sorted cells (CD4+ and CD8+) yielded DNA amounts that averaged about 3.1 ug.

Both TCR beta VDJ combination and CDR3 sequence profiling were carried out. Genomic DNA was the template for this profiling. MiXCR was run by TCRdb on the reads, yielding one entry per CDR3 protein. The data contain around 220,000 distinct CDR3 sequences, about half of them singletons. The CDR3 has 15 amino acids. The germline gives CDR1 SGHTS, CDR2 YDEGEE. Trimming left V 4 bases short and J 4 bases short, with 16 bases between. CD8+CD57+ cell expansion had been shown by flow cytometry in patients chosen for sequencing. Sequenced sample: sorted CD4+, CD8+, or CD8+CD57+ T cells (not recorded which) from PBMCs. This chain links TRBV5-8 with TRBJ2-3, with D tentatively TRBD2 (6 bases). The TCR comes from a human donor with aplastic anemia. The CDR3 here is CASSRDRDSSDTQYF. The CDR3 bases are TGTGCCAGCAGCCGTGATCGGGACTCATCAGATACGCAGTATTTT.